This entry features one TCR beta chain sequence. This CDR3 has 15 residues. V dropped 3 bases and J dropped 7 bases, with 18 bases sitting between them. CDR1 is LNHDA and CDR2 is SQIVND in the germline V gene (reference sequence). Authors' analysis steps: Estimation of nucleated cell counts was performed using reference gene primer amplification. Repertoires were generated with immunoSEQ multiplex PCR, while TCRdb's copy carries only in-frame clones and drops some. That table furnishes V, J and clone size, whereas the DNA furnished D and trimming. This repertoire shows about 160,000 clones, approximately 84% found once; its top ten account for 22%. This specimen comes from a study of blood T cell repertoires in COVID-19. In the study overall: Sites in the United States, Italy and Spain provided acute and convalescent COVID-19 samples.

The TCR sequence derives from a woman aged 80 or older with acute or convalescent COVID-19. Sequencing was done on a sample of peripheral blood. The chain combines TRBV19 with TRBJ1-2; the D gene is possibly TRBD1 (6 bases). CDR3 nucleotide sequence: TGTGCCAGTAGTATCTCAGGGGCAGGGTCGGGTGGCTACACCTTC. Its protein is CASSISGAGSGGYTF.